This TCR beta chain derives from a study of neurological immune-mediated disorders (dated by TCRdb to about 2019). At the level of the whole study: Among the 35 or so multiple sclerosis patients, relapsing-remitting MS was present in some 30 and secondary progressive MS was present in 3. Using UMI-based sequencing, the study compared peripheral blood TCR-beta repertoires from patients with HTLV-I-associated myelopathy (HAM/TSP), patients with multiple sclerosis, and healthy controls. The approximately 110 TCR-beta libraries included longitudinal samples, technical triplicates and paired sorted CD4+ and CD8+ T-cell subsets alongside PBMC samples. The cohort was made up of about 66 subjects, consisting of some 14 HAM/TSP patients, about 35 multiple sclerosis patients and around 20 healthy controls.

This clonotype was recorded many times. Its antigen is not yet known. Per-base qualities were not stored, and no clone one base away is much larger. Study-wide findings and limitations: TCR clonal expansion was highest in HAM/TSP patients and lowest in MS patients, with MS patients falling below even healthy controls. The MS cluster showed no association with clinical or MRI features, and the authors stated that larger cohorts are needed. Phylogenetic analysis grouped repertoires from 18 of 34 MS patients into a cluster of related CDR3 sequences, suggesting a possible repertoire-level signature. Across subjects, expanded clones never shared an identical CDR3 amino acid sequence, which suggests that the TCR-beta repertoires in every group were private.

V is shortened by 1 base, J by 8 bases, and the region joining them spans 11 bases. From the germline V gene, CDR1 is LGHNT and CDR2 is FRNRAP. Taken from cysteine to phenylalanine, the CDR3 has 13 residues. The sequence is cut down to CDR3 DNA, 39 bases in frame from base 1. Unsorted PBMC libraries were generated from 2 million PBMCs stored in RNAlater at -80 °C until RNA extraction. Multiple sclerosis patients were enrolled in a US clinical protocol evaluating disease progression by magnetic resonance imaging. Peripheral blood underwent Ficoll-Hypaque density gradient centrifugation to isolate PBMCs, which were then cryopreserved in liquid nitrogen. cDNA was synthesized by template-switch 5'RACE using a primer carrying a 10-nucleotide random unique molecular identifier by which each TCR transcript was tagged. Each sequencing run produced over 200 million TCR-beta sequences covering 15-18 subjects. The RNeasy kit was used for extraction of total RNA. The KAPA Real-time Library Amplification kit was used to amplify TCR-beta VDJ regions with primers targeting the TCR constant region and the 5'RACE anchor. A first PCR added sample indexes and Illumina adaptors, after which a second PCR increased the library yield. After Ampure bead purification, the TCR product of roughly 650 bp was size-selected on a 2% E-gel SizeSelection system. Library quality was checked on a Bioanalyzer, concentration was measured with Qubit, and libraries were quantified with the Kapa Library Quantification kit before pooling. Libraries were sequenced paired-end 2 x 150 bp on an Illumina HiSeq 2500. To increase sequence diversity, 25-30% phiX was spiked into each library pool. As for the original processing: The quality-filtered reads were processed with the UMI-based MiGEC pipeline, whose error correction step removed more than 80% of the raw TCR sequences. IMGT germline references were used for alignment of VDJ genes, and clonotypes were defined by a unique CDR3 amino acid sequence together with V-J genes. Clonal expansion, Shannon diversity and CDR3 relatedness were evaluated with VDJtools (CalcPairwiseDistances, ClusterSamples), while phylogenetic trees were built in CLCbio workbench. Expanded clones were defined as having at least 8 unique UMIs, based on coefficient-of-variation modelling across technical triplicates. The public reads were reanalyzed by TCRdb: fastp trimming at Q25, MiXCR alignment, in-frame beta chains only. Identical CDR3 protein sequences are pooled into one entry, listed with their most common genes and DNA. V and J calls and clone size were set by TCRdb, not the authors. The sample contains more than 40,000 distinct CDR3 sequences, less than 4% of them found a single time. The top ten constitute about 14% of the sample.

The receptor's source is a woman aged 45-65 years with multiple sclerosis. Here the chain combines TRBV12-5 and TRBJ1-2, with the D gene call left open. Sequencing was done on a sample of PBMCs. The CDR3 amino acid sequence is: CASGLETGVGYTF. The nucleotide sequence is given as TGTGCTAGTGGTTTGGAAACCGGGGTAGGCTACACCTTC.